Each of the 18 T cell receptor beta chains below was sequenced from the same sample in a study of cytotoxic CD8 clonotypes in ibrutinib-treated CLL. Here immunoSEQ multiplex PCR was the method, and the copy in TCRdb shows in-frame clones only, minus some. The sample yields 130,000 or so clones, roughly three quarters seen once. Sequencing was performed on PBMCs, taken after 12 months of ibrutinib treatment. These receptor sequences come from a human donor with chronic lymphocytic leukemia.

The DNA for the CDR3 is TGCGCCAGCAGCCAGCAACGGGTGGGGCGTGATACGCAGTATTTT. This codes for CASSQQRVGRDTQYF. The rearrangement links TRBV4-3 to TRBJ2-3; D is perhaps TRBD1 (5 bases). This CDR3 contains 15 residues. The V end lost 3 bases, the J end lost 6 bases, and 16 bases lay between the germline ends. Germline CDR1 LGHNA, CDR2 YSLEER.

A single count supports this clone. J is TRBJ2-1 and V is TRBV28, with D possibly matching TRBD1 (6 bases). V lost 6 bases, J lost 2 bases, and 14 bases lay in between. Germline V gene lookup returns CDR1 MDHEN and CDR2 SYDVKM. The CDR3 totals 15 residues. The CDR3 coding sequence is TGTGCCAGCAGACGCTCTCAGGGGACCTACAATGAGCAGTTCTTC. Translating gives CASRRSQGTYNEQFF.

This clone came up a few times. This chain joins TRBV5-8 and TRBJ2-3; no reliable D call. V shed 6 bases and J shed 0 bases, with 8 bases lying between them. Germline V CDR1 and CDR2: SGHTS, YDEGEE. This CDR3 comprises 13 residues. The CDR3 region has the DNA TGTGCCAGCAAGCGCTCTAGCACAGATACGCAGTATTTT. It encodes CASKRSSTDTQYF.

The V call is TRBV14, the J call TRBJ2-3, with D uncertain. The germline CDR1 and CDR2 sequences are SGHDN and FVKESK. V dropped 1 base and J dropped 1 base, with 3 bases sitting between them. This CDR3 is 13 amino acids long. The CDR3 nucleotides read TGTGCCAGCAGCCAAGCGGGCACAGATACGCAGTATTTT. Its protein product is CASSQAGTDTQYF. Complete variable domain (other parts from reference TRBV14 and TRBJ2-3): EAGVTQFPSHSVIEKGQTVTLRCDPISGHDNLYWYRRVMGKEIKFLLHFVKESKQDESGMPNNRFLAERTGGTYSTLKVQPAELEDSGVYFCASSQAGTDTQYFGPGTRLTVL.

The chain has TRBV19 and TRBJ2-4; 7 bases are shared with TRBD1. Trimming cost V 3 bases and J 7 bases; bases outside gene matches: 6. Looked up from germline, CDR1 is LNHDA and CDR2 is SQIVND (reference sequence). CDR3 length equals 14 residues. The CDR3: CASSIAGGMNIQYF. The CDR3 region has the DNA TGTGCCAGTAGTATTGCAGGGGGAATGAACATTCAGTACTTC.

J is TRBJ1-2 and V is TRBV7-2, with 7 bases that match TRBD1. V was pared by 5 bases and J by 7 bases, with 7 bases of the junction left unmatched. Looked up from germline, CDR1 is SGHTA and CDR2 is FQGNSA. The CDR3 contains 13 residues. The CDR3 protein is CASSVNRGGGYTF. The CDR3 coding sequence is TGTGCCAGCAGCGTAAACAGGGGCGGTGGCTACACCTTC.

The V gene is TRBV13, the J gene TRBJ1-1; D might be TRBD1 (5 bases). Germline CDR1 and CDR2: PRHDT and FYEKMQ (reference sequence). V was clipped by 5 bases and J by 2 bases, with 12 bases between them. CDR3 length: 14 residues. The CDR3 loop is CASSRRGTNTEAFF. In DNA, the CDR3 is TGTGCCAGCAGCCGAAGGGGCACAAACACTGAAGCTTTCTTT.

The CDR3 region is CASSLAGARLNTEAFF. The CDR3 nucleotides read TGTGCCAGCAGCTTAGCAGGGGCTCGGTTGAACACTGAAGCTTTCTTT. The rearrangement joins TRBV13 to TRBJ1-1, with D perhaps matching TRBD1 (6 bases). V was cut by 1 base and J by 0 bases, with 12 bases left in between. Germline values: CDR1 PRHDT, CDR2 FYEKMQ (reference sequence). There are 16 residues in the CDR3.

The genes are TRBV19 and TRBJ2-1, with 9 bases fitting TRBD1. V shed 6 bases, J shed 4 bases, and the junction held 4 bases outside the gene matches. Looked up from germline, CDR1 is LNHDA and CDR2 is SQIVND (reference sequence). The CDR3 has 14 residues. The CDR3 DNA reads TGTGCCAGTAGCGGACAGGGGTCTTACAATGAGCAGTTCTTC. Its protein product is CASSGQGSYNEQFF.

CDR3 sequence reads: CASSQSQGARDTEAFF. Written as DNA, the CDR3 is TGCGCCAGCAGCCAGTCCCAGGGGGCGCGGGACACTGAAGCTTTCTTT. The chain carries TRBV4-3 and TRBJ1-1; 8 nucleotides line up with TRBD1. V lost 3 bases and J lost 3; bases outside the gene matches: 9. Germline CDR1 LGHNA, CDR2 YSLEER. The CDR3 has 16 amino acids.

The V gene is TRBV20-1, the J gene TRBJ2-7; D unresolved. Germline V lookup: CDR1 DFQATT, CDR2 SNEGSKA (reference sequence). This CDR3 comprises 11 residues. V lost 5 bases to trimming and J lost 0 bases, with 5 bases between them. The DNA of the CDR3 is TGCAGTGCTCCGGACTCCTACGAGCAGTACTTC. This codes for CSAPDSYEQYF.

In this sample, this clone turned up once. This chain joins TRBV4-3 and TRBJ2-1; 14 nucleotides align to TRBD2. CDR3 length: 17 amino acids. Germline V gene sequence: CDR1 LGHNA, CDR2 YSLEER. V was clipped by 5 bases and J by 7 bases; unmatched bases: 10. CDR3 DNA sequence: TGCGCCAGCAGCTCCCGGCCGCGGACTAGCGGGAGGAATGAGCAGTTCTTC. The encoded protein is CASSSRPRTSGRNEQFF.

In this sample, this clone turned up a few times. This sequence joins TRBV28 and TRBJ2-5, with D tentatively TRBD1 (6 bases). Germline lookup yields CDR1 MDHEN and CDR2 SYDVKM. Trimming took off 6 bases at V and 5 bases at J, with 19 bases between the two ends. This CDR3 is 15 amino acids long. The CDR3 nucleotides read TGTGCCAGCAGGGGGACAATGCGGTATCGGGAGACCCAGTACTTC. It encodes CASRGTMRYRETQYF.

This clone was counted a single time. The rearrangement links TRBV9 to TRBJ1-2; tentatively, D is TRBD1 (6 bases). Between the trimmed V and J ends, which lost 3 bases and 1 base, there was a span of 13 bases. Germline assignment: CDR1 SGDLS and CDR2 YYNGEE. This CDR3 is 15 amino acids long. The CDR3, as DNA: TGTGCCAGCAGCGCAGAGGGCAGGGGTAACTATGGCTACACCTTC. Its translation is CASSAEGRGNYGYTF.

The gene calls are TRBV11-2 and TRBJ2-7; 8 bases are a match to TRBD1. Germline V gives CDR1 SGHAT, CDR2 FQNNGV. The CDR3 spans 14 residues. J was trimmed by 6 bases and V by 5 bases; bases with no gene match: 9. The CDR3 loop reads CASSPIRGLSEQYF. Here the CDR3 DNA reads TGTGCCAGCAGCCCGATCAGGGGGCTCTCCGAGCAGTACTTC.

This chain uses TRBV7-6 with TRBJ2-2; D may match TRBD1 or TRBD2 (5 bases each). V was clipped by 2 bases and J by 0 bases, with 10 bases between them. Germline V CDR1 and CDR2: SGHVS, FNYEAQ. The length of the CDR3 is 16 residues. CDR3 in DNA: TGTGCCAGCAGCTTACAGGGACCGGCGAACACCGGGGAGCTGTTTTTT. Translated: CASSLQGPANTGELFF.

This chain connects TRBV30 to TRBJ1-4; D remains unclear. V lost 3 bases and J 7 bases, leaving 6 bases between the germline ends. Germline loops: CDR1 GTSNPN, CDR2 SVGIG (reference sequence). The CDR3 loop spans 11 amino acids. The CDR3, as DNA: TGTGCCTGGAGAATTGGTGAAAAACTGTTTTTT. Translating gives CAWRIGEKLFF.

The chain has TRBV25-1 and TRBJ2-3; the match to TRBD1 covers 8 bases. The trim removed 4 bases at V and 2 bases at J, leaving 5 bases unmatched. Germline assignment: CDR1 MGHDK and CDR2 SYGVNS. There are 15 residues in the CDR3. Written as DNA, the CDR3 is TGTGCCAGCAGTGGTCGACAGGGGCCCACAGATACGCAGTATTTT. This codes for CASSGRQGPTDTQYF.